This T cell receptor (beta chain) emerged from a study of T cells expressing NK-cell markers. Study-wide background: Investigators obtained TCR beta repertoires from sorted CD3+CD56+NKG2C+, CD3+CD56+NKG2C- and CD3+CD56-NKG2C+ T cells. Among the eight sequenced donors, seven tested HCMV-seropositive and one tested seronegative.

TCR beta cDNA was made by 5'RACE template switching with UMIs. Following a re-call of the 5' RACE reads, TCRdb has one entry per CDR3 protein and lacks DNA. In all, the sample yields roughly 390,000 distinct CDR3 sequences. Germline V gene data show CDR1 as MNHNS and CDR2 as SASEGT. CDR3 length: 12 amino acids. As to this clonotype: Its antigen is not identified.

General study points: For six donors, the dominant NKG2C+ clonotypes made up roughly 1.0-8% of their CD8+ T cells.

Sequenced material: blood T cells: a sorted CD56 or NKG2C T cell subset, CD4+ or CD8+ T cells, or bulk PBMC T cells (not recorded which). V and J are TRBV6-1 and TRBJ1-3. The receptor's source is a woman between 45 and 65 years old in good health. CDR3: CASGYAGNTIYF.